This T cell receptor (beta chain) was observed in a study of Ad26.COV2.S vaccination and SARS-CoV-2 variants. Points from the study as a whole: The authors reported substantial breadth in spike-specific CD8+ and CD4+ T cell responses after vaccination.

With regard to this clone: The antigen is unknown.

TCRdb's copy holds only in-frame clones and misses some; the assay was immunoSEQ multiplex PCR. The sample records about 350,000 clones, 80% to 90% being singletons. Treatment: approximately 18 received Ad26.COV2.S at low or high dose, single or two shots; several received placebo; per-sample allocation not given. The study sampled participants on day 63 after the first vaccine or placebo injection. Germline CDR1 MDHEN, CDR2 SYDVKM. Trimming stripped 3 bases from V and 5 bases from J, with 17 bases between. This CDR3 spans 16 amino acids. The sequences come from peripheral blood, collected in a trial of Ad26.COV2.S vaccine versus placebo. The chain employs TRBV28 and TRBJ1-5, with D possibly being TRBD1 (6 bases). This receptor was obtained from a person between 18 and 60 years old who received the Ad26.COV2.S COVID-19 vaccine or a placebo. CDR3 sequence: CASSLSSFRGDQPQHF. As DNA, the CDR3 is TGTGCCAGCAGTTTGTCTTCGTTCAGGGGCGATCAGCCCCAGCATTTT.